The clone carrying this T cell receptor beta chain was picked up one time. Its antigen is unknown. The entry originates in a study of cytomegalovirus exposure and HLA in healthy donors. About the research overall: From approximately 170 million T cells, an earlier analysis saw under 140 million unique TCR beta sequences.

V dropped 6 bases and J dropped 6; count of bases not matched to a gene: 3. From germline, CDR1 is SQVTM and CDR2 ANQGSEA. This CDR3 has 11 amino acids. Regarding the study as a whole: In a later analysis, a missense DCLRE1C variant was linked to TCR beta V- and J-gene trimming.

Nominally healthy donors were sampled, though unrecorded immune exposures were likely. 60 Vbeta and 13 Jbeta primers were used in PCR. Repertoires were generated with immunoSEQ multiplex PCR, while TCRdb's copy carries only in-frame clones and drops some. The top ten hold 2.1% of the sample, which has about 150,000 clones, roughly 72% seen once. The sequence was collected from a man aged 30-40 years in good health and CMV-seronegative. The sequenced material came from PBMCs. The chain is built from TRBV29-1 and TRBJ2-7, with 9 bases lining up with TRBD2. This chain's CDR3 is CSVGLASEQYF. The CDR3 DNA is TGCAGCGTGGGACTAGCTAGCGAGCAGTACTTC.